The subject of this entry is one T cell receptor (beta chain). Its antigen specificity is not known. At one of its ends the junction is not consistent with the germline gene, which may arise from a read error. Stable Graves' hyperthyroidism was defined as the absence of progression to ophthalmopathy over 18 months of follow-up. The hyperthyroidism patients were between 18 and 65 years old and newly diagnosed, with a disease duration of less than 2 months. Patients with uncontrolled infections, other autoimmune diseases, pregnancy or lactation were excluded. Diagnoses were based on clinical symptoms, serum thyroxine and TRAb, thyroid ultrasound and orbital computed tomography. PBMCs were isolated from 7.5 to 10 ml of fresh peripheral blood by Ficoll-Paque density gradient centrifugation. Trizol reagent was used to extract total RNA, and RNA quality was then checked on an Agilent 2100 Bioanalyzer. The TCR beta CDR3 regions were amplified from the RNA transcripts. The first round of RT-PCR for the TCR CDR3 was performed with the HTBI primer set and the Qiagen OneStep RT-PCR kit. A second multiplex PCR round built the libraries, followed by size selection and purification. Libraries were sequenced paired-end with 100 bp reads on an Illumina HiSeq2000. As for how the authors treated the data: Raw data were processed with SOAPnuke, discarding reads with adapters, uncalled bases, mean Phred below 15, or no exact constant-primer or identifier match. High-quality paired reads were merged using COPE v1.2.5, and each unique nucleotide sequence was defined as a clonotype. MiTCR v1.1 was used to align clonotypes to the IMGT TRBV, TRBD and TRBJ reference segments. The analysis was restricted to V-J combinations with a frequency above 0.0001, which together covered 99% to 99.2% of the repertoires. The TCS score was defined as the ratio of F50 (clonal expansion) to E x V (chaos), calculated using BLOSUM62-based TCRdist between CDR3 peptides within each V-J. Welch's t-statistics and random forest reduced some 510 V-J features to fewer than 15, which were used in a naive Bayes classifier (R e1071). In-frame beta chains were kept once TCRdb had trimmed the public reads at Q25 with fastp and called clones with MiXCR. Rows with a matching CDR3 protein are joined into one entry that keeps the most common DNA and genes. The V and J calls and clone size are TCRdb's, not the authors'. Within this sample are approximately 610,000 distinct CDR3 sequences, with around 15% of them counted one time only. The ten top clones hold 18% of the sample.

These data belong to a study of T cells in Graves' hyperthyroidism and ophthalmopathy (dated 2019 in TCRdb). For the study in its entirety: Peripheral blood was collected at initial diagnosis, before any treatment. The study also compared thyroid tissue and blood T-cell repertoires from 6 or 7 Graves' hyperthyroidism patients. The roughly 91 discovery patients were randomly divided into training and test sets at a 7:3 ratio. The paper describes TCR Vbeta CDR3 sequencing of 135 peripheral blood samples, made up of 43 ophthalmopathy patients, roughly 80 hyperthyroidism patients and about 17 progressor patients. TCR V-J signatures able to tell the groups apart were searched for in a discovery cohort of 90 to 100 patients, of whom more than 40 had Graves' ophthalmopathy and under 65 had stable Graves' hyperthyroidism. Prospective prediction of ophthalmopathy was tested in an independent validation cohort consisting of fewer than 20 hyperthyroidism patients and more than 15 patients who later progressed to ophthalmopathy. Once sampling was done, hyperthyroidism patients were given methimazole at a starting dose of 30 mg daily, whereas ophthalmopathy patients were given high-dose intravenous methylprednisolone.

The germline V gene yields KGHSH for CDR1 and LQKENI for CDR2. Spanning cysteine to phenylalanine, the CDR3 consists of 13 amino acids. Just the 39-base CDR3 DNA is kept, in frame starting at base 1. Overall results and qualifications from the work: In validation, the model predicted progression to ophthalmopathy a median of roughly 6.2 months before onset, with approximately 70% sensitivity and roughly 73% specificity. Ophthalmopathy was separated from stable hyperthyroidism by a 13 V-J signature model, with about 86% sensitivity and 81% to 82% specificity obtained in cross-validation and 80%/75% obtained in testing. Sample size was not statistically predetermined, and blinding of investigators to group allocation was not performed. Most expanded thyroid clonotypes (frequency above 0.001) were also detected in blood, suggesting blood repertoires may reflect thyroid immune responses.

The chain is encoded by TRBV18 joined to TRBJ2-1, with no confidently assigned D gene. Source material: blood. This sequence was found in a woman between 18 and 29 years old with Graves' hyperthyroidism. The CDR3 protein is CASSSGPYNEQHF. The nucleotide sequence reads as follows: TGTGCCAGCTCATCCGGACCTTACAATGAGCAGCACTTC.